This T cell receptor beta chain was captured in a study of T cells in Graves' hyperthyroidism and ophthalmopathy. Across the study: Peripheral blood was taken when the disease was first diagnosed, before any treatment began. Study-wide results and limits: Expanded thyroid clonotypes (above 0.001) were mostly also found in blood.

The CDR3 regions of TCR beta were amplified from RNA transcripts. The study used the HTBI primer set for a first-round RT-PCR of the TCR CDR3. One entry per CDR3 protein, called by TCRdb with MiXCR from the multiplex PCR reads. The table lists hundreds of thousands of distinct CDR3 sequences, 15% to 20% of them singletons. This clonotype was counted at least ten times. What it binds is unknown. The germline CDR1 and CDR2 sequences are SNHLY and FYNNEI. This CDR3 is built from 12 residues. Trimming took 6 bases from V and 3 from J, leaving 9 bases between them. Sequencing was performed on blood. This sequence originates from a man aged 35 to 55 with Graves' ophthalmopathy. J is TRBJ2-7 and V is TRBV2; D not certain. CDR3 region: CASRADNYEQYF. The CDR3 coding sequence is TGTGCCAGCAGGGCAGATAACTACGAGCAGTACTTC.